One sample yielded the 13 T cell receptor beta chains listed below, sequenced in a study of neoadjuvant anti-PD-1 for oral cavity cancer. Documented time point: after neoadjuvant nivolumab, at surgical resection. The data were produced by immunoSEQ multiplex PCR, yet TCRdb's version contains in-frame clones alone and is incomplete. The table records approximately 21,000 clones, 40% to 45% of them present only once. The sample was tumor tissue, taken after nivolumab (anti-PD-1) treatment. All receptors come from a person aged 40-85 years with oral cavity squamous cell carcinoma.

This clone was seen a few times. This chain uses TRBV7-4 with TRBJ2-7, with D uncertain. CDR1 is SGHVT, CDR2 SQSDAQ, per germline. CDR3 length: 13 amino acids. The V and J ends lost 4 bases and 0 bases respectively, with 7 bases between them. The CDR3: CASSCRASYEQYF. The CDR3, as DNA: TGTGCCAGCAGCTGCCGGGCCTCCTACGAGCAGTACTTC.

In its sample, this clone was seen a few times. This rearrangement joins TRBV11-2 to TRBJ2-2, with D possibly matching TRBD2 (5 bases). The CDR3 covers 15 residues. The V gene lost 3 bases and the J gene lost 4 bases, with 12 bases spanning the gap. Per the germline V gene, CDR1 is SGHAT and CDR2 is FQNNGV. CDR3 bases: TGTGCCAGCAGCTTGGCGGGCTTGAGCACCGGGGAGCTGTTTTTT. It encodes CASSLAGLSTGELFF. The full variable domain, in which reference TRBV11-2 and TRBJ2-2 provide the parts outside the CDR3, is EAGVAQSPRYKIIEKRQSVAFWCNPISGHATLYWYQQILGQGPKLLIQFQNNGVVDDSQLPKDRFSAERLKGVDSTLKIQPAKLEDSAVYLCASSLAGLSTGELFFGEGSRLTVL.

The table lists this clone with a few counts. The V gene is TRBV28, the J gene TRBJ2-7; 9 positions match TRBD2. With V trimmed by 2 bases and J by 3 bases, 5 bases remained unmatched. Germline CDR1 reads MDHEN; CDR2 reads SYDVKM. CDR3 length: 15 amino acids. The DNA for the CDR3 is TGTGCCAGCAGTTTAGAGAGCGGGGGGATCTACGAGCAGTACTTC. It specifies CASSLESGGIYEQYF.

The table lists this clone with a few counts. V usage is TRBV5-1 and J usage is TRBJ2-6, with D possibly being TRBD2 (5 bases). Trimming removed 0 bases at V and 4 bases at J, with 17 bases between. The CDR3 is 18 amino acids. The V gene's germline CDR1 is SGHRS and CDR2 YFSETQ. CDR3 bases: TGCGCCAGCAGCTTGGGACCAGGACGGGGTTACGGGGCCAACGTCCTGACTTTC. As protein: CASSLGPGRGYGANVLTF. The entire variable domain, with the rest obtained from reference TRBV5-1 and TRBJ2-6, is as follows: KAGVTQTPRYLIKTRGQQVTLSCSPISGHRSVSWYQQTPGQGLQFLFEYFSETQRNKGNFPGRFSGRQFSNSRSEMNVSTLELGDSALYLCASSLGPGRGYGANVLTFGAGSRLTVL.

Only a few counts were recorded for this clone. This CDR3 is CASSRSGELFF. In DNA form, the CDR3 reads TGTGCCAGCAGCCGCTCGGGGGAGCTGTTTTTT. V usage is TRBV6-1 and J usage is TRBJ2-2; D remains unclear. This CDR3 region has 11 residues. Trimming left V 6 bases short and J 8 bases short, with 7 bases between. From germline, CDR1 is MNHNS and CDR2 SASEGT.

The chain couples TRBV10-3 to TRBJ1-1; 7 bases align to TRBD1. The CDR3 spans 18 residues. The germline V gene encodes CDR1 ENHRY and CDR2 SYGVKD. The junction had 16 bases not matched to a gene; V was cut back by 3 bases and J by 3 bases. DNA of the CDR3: TGTGCCATCAGTGAACAGGGGCCGATGGGGCCTAGGGACACTGAAGCTTTCTTT. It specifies CAISEQGPMGPRDTEAFF.

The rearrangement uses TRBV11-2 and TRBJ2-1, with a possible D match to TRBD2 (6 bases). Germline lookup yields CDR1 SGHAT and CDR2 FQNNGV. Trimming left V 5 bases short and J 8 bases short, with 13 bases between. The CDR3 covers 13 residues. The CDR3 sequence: CASSTGTFDEQFF. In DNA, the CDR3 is TGTGCCAGCAGCACCGGGACTTTCGATGAGCAGTTCTTC.

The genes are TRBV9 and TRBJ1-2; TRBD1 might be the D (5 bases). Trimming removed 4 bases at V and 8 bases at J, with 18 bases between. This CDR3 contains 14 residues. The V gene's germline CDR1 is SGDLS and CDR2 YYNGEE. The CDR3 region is CASSPIGTKVGYTF. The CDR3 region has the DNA TGTGCCAGCAGCCCCATAGGGACGAAAGTCGGCTACACCTTC. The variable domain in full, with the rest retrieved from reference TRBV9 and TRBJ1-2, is DSGVTQTPKHLITATGQRVTLRCSPRSGDLSVYWYQQSLDQGLQFLIQYYNGEERAKGNILERFSAQQFPDLHSELNLSSLELGDSALYFCASSPIGTKVGYTFGSGTRLTVV.

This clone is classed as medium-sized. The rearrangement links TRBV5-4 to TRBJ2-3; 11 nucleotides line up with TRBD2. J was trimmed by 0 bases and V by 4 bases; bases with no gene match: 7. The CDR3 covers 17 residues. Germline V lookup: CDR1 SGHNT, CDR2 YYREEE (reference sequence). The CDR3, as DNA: TGTGCCAGCAGCCTGGGACTAGCGGCCACTAGCACAGATACGCAGTATTTT. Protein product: CASSLGLAATSTDTQYF.

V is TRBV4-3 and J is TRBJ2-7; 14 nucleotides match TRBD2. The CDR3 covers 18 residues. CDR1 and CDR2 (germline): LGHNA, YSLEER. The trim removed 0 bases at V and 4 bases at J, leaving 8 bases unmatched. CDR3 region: CASSQDGWTSGGRYEQYF. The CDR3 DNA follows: TGCGCCAGCAGCCAAGACGGGTGGACTAGCGGGGGGCGGTACGAGCAGTACTTC.

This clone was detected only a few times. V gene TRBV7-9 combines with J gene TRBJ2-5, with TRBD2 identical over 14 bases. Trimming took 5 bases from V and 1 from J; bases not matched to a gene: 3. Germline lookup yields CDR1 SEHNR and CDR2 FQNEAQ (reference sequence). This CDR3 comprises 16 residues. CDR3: CASSVGTSGSQETQYF. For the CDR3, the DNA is TGTGCCAGCAGCGTCGGGACTAGCGGGAGCCAAGAGACCCAGTACTTC.

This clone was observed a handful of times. CDR3 in DNA: TGTGCCAGCAGCCTCCCCCCTACGGATACGCAGTATTTT. It codes for CASSLPPTDTQYF. This chain connects TRBV9 to TRBJ2-3; D unclear. CDR1 SGDLS and CDR2 YYNGEE come from the germline V gene. V shed 4 bases and J shed 6 bases, with 12 bases lying between them. The CDR3 contains 13 residues. Full variable domain (outside the CDR3, taken from reference TRBV9 and TRBJ2-3): DSGVTQTPKHLITATGQRVTLRCSPRSGDLSVYWYQQSLDQGLQFLIQYYNGEERAKGNILERFSAQQFPDLHSELNLSSLELGDSALYFCASSLPPTDTQYFGPGTRLTVL.

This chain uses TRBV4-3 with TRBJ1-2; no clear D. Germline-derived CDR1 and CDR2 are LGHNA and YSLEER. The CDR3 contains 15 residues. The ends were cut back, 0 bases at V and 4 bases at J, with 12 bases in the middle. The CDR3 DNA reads TGCGCCAGCAGCCAAGATAGGCAGTCCGGCTATGGCTACACCTTC. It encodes CASSQDRQSGYGYTF.